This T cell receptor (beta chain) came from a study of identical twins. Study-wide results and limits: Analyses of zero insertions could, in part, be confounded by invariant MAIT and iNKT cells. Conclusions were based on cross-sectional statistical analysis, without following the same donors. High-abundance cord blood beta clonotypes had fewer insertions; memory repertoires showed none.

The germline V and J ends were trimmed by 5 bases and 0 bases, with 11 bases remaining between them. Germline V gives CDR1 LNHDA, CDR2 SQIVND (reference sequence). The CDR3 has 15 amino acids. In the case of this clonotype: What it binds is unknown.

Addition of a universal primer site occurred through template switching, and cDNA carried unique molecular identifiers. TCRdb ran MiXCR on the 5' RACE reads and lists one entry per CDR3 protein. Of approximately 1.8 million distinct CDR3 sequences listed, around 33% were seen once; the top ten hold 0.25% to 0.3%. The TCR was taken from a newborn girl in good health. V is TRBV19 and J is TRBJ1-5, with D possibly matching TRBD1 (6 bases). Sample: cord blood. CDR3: CASSSRGPSNQPQHF. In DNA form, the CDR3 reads TGTGCCAGTAGTTCCCGGGGGCCTAGCAATCAGCCCCAGCATTTT.